This TCR beta chain was found in a study of radiotherapy plus CTLA-4 blockade in lung cancer. Produced via immunoSEQ multiplex PCR; TCRdb's table is partial and in-frame only. The top ten hold approximately 4% of the sample, which has some 62,000 clones, 60% to 80% seen once. V dropped 1 base and J dropped 1; count of bases not matched to a gene: 2. This CDR3 comprises 15 residues. CDR1 is KGHSH, CDR2 LQKENI, per germline. This clonotype was obtained from a human donor with non-small cell lung cancer who had a complete response to radiotherapy plus ipilimumab. Specimen: peripheral blood, collected from a patient treated with radiotherapy plus ipilimumab. The rearrangement uses TRBV18 and TRBJ1-1; 8 positions match TRBD1. The CDR3 here is CASSPQGTGNTEAFF. CDR3 nucleotide sequence: TGTGCCAGCTCACCACAGGGGACAGGGAACACTGAAGCTTTCTTT.